The rows below give T cell receptor beta chains drawn from one sample of a study of blood T cell repertoires in COVID-19. The data were produced by immunoSEQ multiplex PCR, yet TCRdb's version contains in-frame clones alone and is incomplete. The table shows approximately 190,000 clones, with 80% to 85% occurring only once. Sequenced material: PBMCs or T cells enriched from blood (not recorded which). These TCRs come from a man aged 35-49 years who had recovered from COVID-19. The CDR3 runs from the conserved cysteine through the conserved F or W. D genes are given only for firm matches. Only part of the rows carry a size: once, few, many, or a class if the clone is expanded.

J | D | V | size | DNA | CDR3
TRBJ1-1 | . | TRBV6-6 | . | TGTGCCAGCAGTTACGGGGGGTCGGGCACTGAAGCTTTCTTT | CASSYGGSGTEAFF
TRBJ1-2 | . | TRBV2 | . | TGTGCCAGCAGTGAAGGGCAGTACTATGGCTACACCTTC | CASSEGQYYGYTF
TRBJ1-1 | TRBD1 | TRBV19 | . | TGTGCCAGTAGCGATCATAAGGACAGGAGGGTGTATAACACTGAAGCTTTCTTT | CASSDHKDRRVYNTEAFF
TRBJ2-7 | TRBD1 | TRBV10-3 | . | TGTGCCATCAGTGAGTCGACTGGACAGGGGGCCTACGAGCAGTACTTC | CAISESTGQGAYEQYF
TRBJ1-3 | TRBD1 | TRBV12-3/TRBV12-4 | . | TGTGCCAGCAGTTTACTTAAGGGACAGGGTACAAATTTT | CASSLLKGQGTNF
TRBJ1-2 | TRBD1 | TRBV19 | once | TGTGCCAGTAGTATAAAACGGGACAGACCTTTCTATGGCTACACCTTC | CASSIKRDRPFYGYTF
TRBJ1-6 | . | TRBV10-3 | . | TGTGCCATCAGTGATGGGGGGGCTAGTTCACCCCTCCACTTT | CAISDGGASSPLHF
TRBJ2-1 | . | TRBV5-1 | . | TGCGCCAGCAGCTTGGTTGGCGGTGGTGGGACGAGCGGGTTTGAGCAGTTCTTC | CASSLVGGGGTSGFEQFF
TRBJ1-2 | TRBD1 | TRBV5-5 | . | TGTGCCAGCAGCTTGGATCATACAGGGGATCTCTCGGAAGGCTACACCTTC | CASSLDHTGDLSEGYTF
TRBJ2-3 | TRBD2 | TRBV4-1 | . | TGCGCCAGCAGCCAAGGGGGGCTAGCGGGGATATCAGATACGCAGTATTTT | CASSQGGLAGISDTQYF
TRBJ2-2 | TRBD2 | TRBV5-5 | . | TGTGCCAGCAGCTCCCTAGCGGGGACCGGGGAGCTGTTTTTT | CASSSLAGTGELFF
TRBJ1-3 | . | TRBV3-1/TRBV3-2 | few | TGTGCCAGCAGCCAAGCTAACAGCTACTCTGGAAACACCATATATTTT | CASSQANSYSGNTIYF
TRBJ1-5 | . | TRBV5-6 | . | TGTGCCAGCAGTCGGAGGCCCAATAGCAATCAGCCCCAGCATTTT | CASSRRPNSNQPQHF
TRBJ1-2 | TRBD1 | TRBV10-1 | . | TGCGCCAGCAGTCCGCGGCAGGGGGCGAGTGGCTACACCTTC | CASSPRQGASGYTF
TRBJ2-2 | . | TRBV19 | . | TGTGCCAGTAGTATAGGAGGAGGGAGGCAAGCGGCCGGGGAGCTGTTTTTT | CASSIGGGRQAAGELFF
TRBJ1-4 | . | TRBV6-1 | . | TGTGCCAGCAGTGAAAGGGAGACAAAACTGTTTTTT | CASSERETKLFF
TRBJ2-7 | TRBD1 | TRBV28 | once | TGTGCCAGCAGGGCCCAGGGGGCATCCTACGAGCAGTACTTC | CASRAQGASYEQYF
TRBJ1-1 | TRBD1 | TRBV3-1/TRBV3-2 | few | TGTGCCAGCATGTGGACAGGGGGGGATGAAGCTTTCTTT | CASMWTGGDEAFF
TRBJ2-1 | TRBD2 | TRBV7-2 | . | TGTGCCAGCAGCACGAGACTAGCGGGGGGGCTAGACAATGAGCAGTTCTTC | CASSTRLAGGLDNEQFF
TRBJ1-2 | TRBD1 | TRBV19 | once | TGTGCCAGTTATAATTCCGGGACAGGGGTGAGCTACACCTTC | CASYNSGTGVSYTF
TRBJ1-3 | TRBD1 | TRBV19 | . | TGTGCCAGTAAAGAGGACAGGGGACTCTCTGGAAACACCATATATTTT | CASKEDRGLSGNTIYF
TRBJ2-1 | TRBD1 | TRBV5-5 | . | TGTGCCAGCAGCTTGGGGCAGGGGGATTACAATGAGCAGTTCTTC | CASSLGQGDYNEQFF
TRBJ1-1 | . | TRBV7-3 | once | TGTGCCAGCAGCTTAATGCCCGGACAGTACACTGAAGCTTTCTTT | CASSLMPGQYTEAFF
TRBJ1-1 | TRBD1 | TRBV14 | . | TGTGCCAGTTCAGGGGGGAGGAACACTGAAGCTTTCTTT | CASSGGRNTEAFF
TRBJ2-2 | . | TRBV11-3 | few | TGTGCCAGCAGCTTAAGCAGGGGCTCGTCGGAGCTGTTTTTT | CASSLSRGSSELFF
TRBJ1-5 | . | TRBV30 | . | TGTGCCTGGAGCGGGGGAAATCAGCCCCAGCATTTT | CAWSGGNQPQHF
TRBJ2-7 | . | TRBV9 | . | TGTGCCAGCAGCGTAGAGGAGGGACCTGGCGGTTTGAGCTCCTACGAGCAGTACTTC | CASSVEEGPGGLSSYEQYF
TRBJ2-5 | TRBD2 | TRBV7-2 | . | TGTGCCAGCAGCTTCGGGTCGGGGGGGGCTTCGATCGAGACCCAGTACTTC | CASSFGSGGASIETQYF
TRBJ2-7 | TRBD1 | TRBV5-1 | once | TGCGCCAGCAGCGCGGGACAGGGGTCGCCACCACGGTACTTC | CASSAGQGSPPRYF
TRBJ1-1 | TRBD1 | TRBV12-3/TRBV12-4 | . | TGTGCCAGCAGCGCACAGGGGCTCGAAGCTTTCTTT | CASSAQGLEAFF
TRBJ2-3 | . | TRBV7-2 | . | TGTGCCAGCAGCTGGGATCCAGGGGTCAGAGATACGCAGTATTTT | CASSWDPGVRDTQYF
TRBJ1-1 | TRBD1 | TRBV4-1 | . | TGCGCCAGCAGCTTGCGGGGGGACAGCCCGAACACTGAAGCTTTCTTT | CASSLRGDSPNTEAFF
TRBJ2-1 | TRBD2 | TRBV5-5 | . | TGTGCCAGCAGCGCCGGTCCTAGCGGGGGGTACCAGGAGCAGTTCTTC | CASSAGPSGGYQEQFF
TRBJ2-3 | . | TRBV5-5 | . | TGTGCCAGCAGCTTGGCGGGTCCTCGCACGCAGTATTTT | CASSLAGPRTQYF
TRBJ2-5 | . | TRBV6-2/TRBV6-3 | once | TGTGCCAGCAGCCCAAGGACTGCGATCCAAGAGACCCAGTACTTC | CASSPRTAIQETQYF
TRBJ1-2 | TRBD1 | TRBV28 | few | TGTGCCAGCAGTGTGCCACGGACAGGGGGCCTCTATGGCTACACCTTC | CASSVPRTGGLYGYTF
TRBJ2-2 | TRBD2 | TRBV3-1/TRBV3-2 | . | TGTGCCAGCAGCCAAGATCCCGGGAAGCGGGGGGGTGGAACCGGGGAGCTGTTTTTT | CASSQDPGKRGGGTGELFF
TRBJ1-2 | . | TRBV3-1/TRBV3-2 | . | TGTGCCAGCAGCGAGCAGGAGGGAATCGGCGGCTACACCTTC | CASSEQEGIGGYTF
TRBJ2-3 | TRBD2 | TRBV18 | few | TGTGCCAGCTCATTGGCGGGGGATCGCACAGATACGCAGTATTTT | CASSLAGDRTDTQYF
TRBJ1-1 | . | TRBV2 | . | TGTGCCAGCACCACGGAGACGCTGCGGGAAGCTTTCTTT | CASTTETLREAFF
TRBJ1-2 | TRBD1 | TRBV7-2 | few | TGTGCCAGCAGCAGAGGGGGCGCAGCCCTCTATGGCTACACCTTC | CASSRGGAALYGYTF
TRBJ2-5 | TRBD1 | TRBV2 | . | TGTGCCAGCGGGGAGGGACAGGGAGACCGGGAGACCCAGTACTTC | CASGEGQGDRETQYF
TRBJ1-5 | TRBD1 | TRBV4-1 | . | TGCGCCAGCAGCCAAGATCTGGCGAGGACAGGGATCCAGCCCCAGCATTTT | CASSQDLARTGIQPQHF
TRBJ1-6 | . | TRBV27 | . | TGTGCCAGCAGTTTATCCCGGACAGCTAATTCACCCCTCCACTTT | CASSLSRTANSPLHF
TRBJ2-1 | TRBD2 | TRBV15 | . | TGTGCCACCAGTAGGGGCAGACTAGCGGGGGGTTTCGTGTATGATGAGCAGTTCTTC | CATSRGRLAGGFVYDEQFF
TRBJ2-3 | . | TRBV7-3 | once | TGTGCCAGCAGCCATATACCGGGTTTTGGTACAGATACGCAGTATTTT | CASSHIPGFGTDTQYF
TRBJ2-2 | . | TRBV6-4 | . | TGTGCCAGCTCTGGGGACTGGAACACCGGGGAGCTGTTTTTT | CASSGDWNTGELFF
TRBJ1-3 | . | TRBV5-1 | . | TGCGCCAGCAGCTTGGCCTACTCTGGAAACACCATATATTTT | CASSLAYSGNTIYF